The text below deals with one T cell receptor (beta chain). CDR3 length: 14 residues. V was shortened by 4 bases and J by 0 bases, with 11 bases between the two germline ends. The germline gives CDR1 SGDLS, CDR2 YYNGEE. The sample is drawn from a study of blood T cell repertoires in COVID-19. In the study overall: From the United States, Italy and Spain came samples of acute and convalescent COVID-19. Sample material is recorded as cDNA or gDNA derived from T cells, B-cell-depleted T cells, or PBMCs.

Per the original data handling: Amplification from reference gene primers served as the basis for estimated nucleated cell counts. Generated by immunoSEQ multiplex PCR, the TCRdb table keeps only in-frame clones and is missing some. The DNA gave D and trimming, while V, J and clone size come from that table. The profile shows more than 200,000 clones, under 90% of them singletons. This sequence was found in a man aged 50-60 years with acute or convalescent COVID-19. The sequenced sample was peripheral blood. The gene calls are TRBV9 and TRBJ2-7, with D perhaps matching TRBD2 (6 bases). In nucleotides, the CDR3 is TGTGCCAGCAGCCCCGCGGGAATCTCCTACGAGCAGTACTTC. Residues: CASSPAGISYEQYF.